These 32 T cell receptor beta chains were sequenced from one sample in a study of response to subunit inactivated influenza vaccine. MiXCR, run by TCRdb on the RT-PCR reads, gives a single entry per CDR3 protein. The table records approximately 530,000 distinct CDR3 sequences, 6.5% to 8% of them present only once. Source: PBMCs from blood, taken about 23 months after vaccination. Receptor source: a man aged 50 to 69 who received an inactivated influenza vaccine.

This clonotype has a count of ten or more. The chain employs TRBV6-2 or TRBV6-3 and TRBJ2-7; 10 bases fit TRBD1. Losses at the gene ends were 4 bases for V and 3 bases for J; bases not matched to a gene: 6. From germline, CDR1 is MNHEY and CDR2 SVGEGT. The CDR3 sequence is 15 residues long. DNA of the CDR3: TGTGCCAGCAGTTCTTGGGACAGGGGAAACTACGAGCAGTACTTC. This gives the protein CASSSWDRGNYEQYF.

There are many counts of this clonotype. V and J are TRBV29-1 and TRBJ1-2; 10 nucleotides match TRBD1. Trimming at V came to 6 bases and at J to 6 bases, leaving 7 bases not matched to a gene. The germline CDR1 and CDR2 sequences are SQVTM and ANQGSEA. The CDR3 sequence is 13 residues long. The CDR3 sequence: CSVGTGVRDGYTF. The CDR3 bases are TGCAGCGTCGGGACAGGGGTCCGAGATGGCTACACCTTC. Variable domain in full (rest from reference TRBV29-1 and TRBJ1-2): SAVISQKPSRDICQRGTSLTIQCQVDSQVTMMFWYRQQPGQSLTLIATANQGSEATYESGFVIDKFPISRPNLTFSTLTVSNMSPEDSSIYLCSVGTGVRDGYTFGSGTRLTVV.

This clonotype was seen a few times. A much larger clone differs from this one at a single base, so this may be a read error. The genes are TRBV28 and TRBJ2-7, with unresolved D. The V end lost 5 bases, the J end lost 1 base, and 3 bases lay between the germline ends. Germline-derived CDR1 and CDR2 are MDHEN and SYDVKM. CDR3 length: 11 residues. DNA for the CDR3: TGTGCCAGCAGTGAGTCCTACGAGCAGTACTTC. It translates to CASSESYEQYF.

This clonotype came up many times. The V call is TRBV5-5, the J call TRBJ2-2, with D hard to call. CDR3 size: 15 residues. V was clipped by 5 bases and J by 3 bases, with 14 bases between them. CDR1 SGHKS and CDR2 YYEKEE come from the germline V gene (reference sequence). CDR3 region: CASRPYIAYTGELFF. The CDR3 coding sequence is TGTGCCAGCAGGCCTTACATTGCCTACACCGGGGAGCTGTTTTTT. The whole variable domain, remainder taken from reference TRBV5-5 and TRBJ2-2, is DAGVTQSPTHLIKTRGQQVTLRCSPISGHKSVSWYQQVLGQGPQFIFQYYEKEERGRGNFPDRFSARQFPNYSSELNVNALLLGDSALYLCASRPYIAYTGELFFGEGSRLTVL.

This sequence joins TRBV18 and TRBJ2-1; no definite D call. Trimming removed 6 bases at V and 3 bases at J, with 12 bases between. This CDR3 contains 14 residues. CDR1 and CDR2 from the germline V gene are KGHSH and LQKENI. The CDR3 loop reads CASSPTGDYNEQFF. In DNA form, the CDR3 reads TGTGCCAGCTCCCCTACTGGGGACTACAATGAGCAGTTCTTC.

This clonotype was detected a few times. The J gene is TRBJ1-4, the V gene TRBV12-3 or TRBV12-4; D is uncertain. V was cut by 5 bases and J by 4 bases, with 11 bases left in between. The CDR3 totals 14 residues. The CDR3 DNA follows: TGTGCCAGCAGTAAACATCGGATTAATGAAAAACTGTTTTTT. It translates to CASSKHRINEKLFF.

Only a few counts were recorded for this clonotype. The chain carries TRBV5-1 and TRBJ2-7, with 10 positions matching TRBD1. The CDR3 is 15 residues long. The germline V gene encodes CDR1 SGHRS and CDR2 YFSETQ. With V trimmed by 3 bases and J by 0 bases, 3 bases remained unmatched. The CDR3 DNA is TGCGCCAGCAGCTCGGGACAGGGGTTCTCCTACGAGCAGTACTTC. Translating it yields CASSSGQGFSYEQYF.

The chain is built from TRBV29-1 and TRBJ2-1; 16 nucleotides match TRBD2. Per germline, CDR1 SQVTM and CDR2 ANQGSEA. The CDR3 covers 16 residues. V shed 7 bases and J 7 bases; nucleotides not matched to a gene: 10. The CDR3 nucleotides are TGCAGCGGACAGGGGACTAGCGGGAGGGCTAGAAATGAGCAGTTCTTC. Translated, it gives CSGQGTSGRARNEQFF.

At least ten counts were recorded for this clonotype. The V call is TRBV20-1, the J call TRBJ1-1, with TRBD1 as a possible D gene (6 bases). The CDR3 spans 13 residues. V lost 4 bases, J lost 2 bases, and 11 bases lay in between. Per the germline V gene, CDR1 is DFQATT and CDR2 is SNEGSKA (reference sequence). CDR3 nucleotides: TGCAGTGCTAACGCCGGGACAAACACTGAAGCTTTCTTT. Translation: CSANAGTNTEAFF.

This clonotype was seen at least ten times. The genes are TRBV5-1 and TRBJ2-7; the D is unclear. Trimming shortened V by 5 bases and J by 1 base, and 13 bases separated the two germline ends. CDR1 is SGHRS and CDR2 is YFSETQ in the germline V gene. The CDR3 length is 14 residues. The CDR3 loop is CASRLTPESYEQYF. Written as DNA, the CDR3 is TGCGCCAGCAGACTGACCCCGGAATCCTACGAGCAGTACTTC.

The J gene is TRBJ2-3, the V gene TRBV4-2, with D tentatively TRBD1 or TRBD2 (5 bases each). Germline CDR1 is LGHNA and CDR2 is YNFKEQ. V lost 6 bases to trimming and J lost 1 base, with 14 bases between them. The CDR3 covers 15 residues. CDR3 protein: CASRKRGAGTDTQYF. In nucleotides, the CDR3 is TGTGCCAGCAGAAAAAGGGGAGCGGGCACAGATACGCAGTATTTT.

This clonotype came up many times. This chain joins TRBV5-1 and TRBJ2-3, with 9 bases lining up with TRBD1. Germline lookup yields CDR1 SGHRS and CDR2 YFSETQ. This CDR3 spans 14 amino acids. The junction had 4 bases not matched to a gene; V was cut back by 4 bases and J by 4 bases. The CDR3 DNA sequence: TGCGCCAGCAGCCCGGGACAGGGTTCAGATACGCAGTATTTT. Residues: CASSPGQGSDTQYF.

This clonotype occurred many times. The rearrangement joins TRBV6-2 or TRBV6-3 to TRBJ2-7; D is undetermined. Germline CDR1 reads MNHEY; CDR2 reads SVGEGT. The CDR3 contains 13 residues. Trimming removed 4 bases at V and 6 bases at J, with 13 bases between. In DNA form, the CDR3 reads TGTGCCAGCAGTTGGGCCAGGCTCTCCGAGCAGTACTTC. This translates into CASSWARLSEQYF.

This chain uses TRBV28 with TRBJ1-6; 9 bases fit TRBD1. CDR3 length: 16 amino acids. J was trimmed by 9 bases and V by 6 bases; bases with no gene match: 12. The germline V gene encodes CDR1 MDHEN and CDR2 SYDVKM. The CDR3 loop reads CASRPQGAARGSPLHF. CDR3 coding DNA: TGTGCCAGCAGGCCACAGGGGGCGGCCCGCGGTTCACCCCTCCACTTT.

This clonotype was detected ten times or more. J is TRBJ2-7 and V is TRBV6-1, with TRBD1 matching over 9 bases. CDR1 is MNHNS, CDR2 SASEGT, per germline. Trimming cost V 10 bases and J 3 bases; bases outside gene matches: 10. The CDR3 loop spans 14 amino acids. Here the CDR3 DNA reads TGTGCCACCCAATCGCCGGGACAGGGCTACGAGCAGTACTTC. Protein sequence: CATQSPGQGYEQYF.

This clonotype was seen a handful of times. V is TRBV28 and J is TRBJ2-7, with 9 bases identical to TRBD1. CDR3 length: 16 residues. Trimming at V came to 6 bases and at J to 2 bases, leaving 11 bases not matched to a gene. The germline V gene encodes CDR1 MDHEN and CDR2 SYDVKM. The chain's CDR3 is CASSPNTGTGPYEQYF. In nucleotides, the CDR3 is TGTGCCAGCAGCCCCAACACCGGGACAGGGCCCTACGAGCAGTACTTC.

CDR3 loop: CSANPWTGNTDTQYF. In DNA, the CDR3 is TGCAGTGCTAACCCCTGGACGGGGAACACAGATACGCAGTATTTT. The chain uses TRBV20-1 and TRBJ2-3; perhaps TRBD2 as D (5 bases). The CDR3 spans 15 residues. V gave up 4 bases and J gave up 2 bases, with 16 bases separating them. Germline CDR1 reads DFQATT; CDR2 reads SNEGSKA (reference sequence).

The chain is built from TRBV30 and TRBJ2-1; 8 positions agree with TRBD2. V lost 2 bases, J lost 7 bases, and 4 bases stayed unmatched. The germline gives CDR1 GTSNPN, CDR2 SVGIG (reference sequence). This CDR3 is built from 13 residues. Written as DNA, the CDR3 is TGTGCCTGGAGTCACGGGGGGGCAAATGAGCAGTTCTTC. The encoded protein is CAWSHGGANEQFF.

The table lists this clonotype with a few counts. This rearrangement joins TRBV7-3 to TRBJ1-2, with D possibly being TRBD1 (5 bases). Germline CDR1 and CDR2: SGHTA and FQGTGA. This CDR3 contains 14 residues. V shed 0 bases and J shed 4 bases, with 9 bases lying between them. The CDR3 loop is CASSLTGDGYGYTF. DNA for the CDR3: TGTGCCAGCAGCTTAACCGGGGACGGCTATGGCTACACCTTC.

The chain's CDR3 is CASSLHGNTEAFF. CDR3 DNA: TGTGCCAGCAGTTTACACGGTAACACTGAAGCTTTCTTT. This chain joins TRBV12-3 or TRBV12-4 and TRBJ1-1; no firm D call. Trimming removed 2 bases at V and 2 bases at J, with 6 bases between. The CDR3 loop spans 13 amino acids.

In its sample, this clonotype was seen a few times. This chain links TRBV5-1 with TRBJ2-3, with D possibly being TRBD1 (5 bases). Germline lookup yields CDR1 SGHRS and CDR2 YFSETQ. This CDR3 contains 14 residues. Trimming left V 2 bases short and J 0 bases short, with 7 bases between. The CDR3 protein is CASSFRQSTDTQYF. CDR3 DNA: TGCGCCAGCAGCTTCCGACAGAGCACAGATACGCAGTATTTT.

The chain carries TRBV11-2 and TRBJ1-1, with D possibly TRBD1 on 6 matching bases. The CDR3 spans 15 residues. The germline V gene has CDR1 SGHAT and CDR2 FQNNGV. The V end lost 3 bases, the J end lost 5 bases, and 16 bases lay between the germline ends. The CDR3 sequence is CASSLLTTGRTEAFF. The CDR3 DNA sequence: TGTGCCAGCAGCTTGCTAACCACAGGGCGAACTGAAGCTTTCTTT. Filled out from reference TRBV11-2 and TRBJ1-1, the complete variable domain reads EAGVAQSPRYKIIEKRQSVAFWCNPISGHATLYWYQQILGQGPKLLIQFQNNGVVDDSQLPKDRFSAERLKGVDSTLKIQPAKLEDSAVYLCASSLLTTGRTEAFFGQGTRLTVV.

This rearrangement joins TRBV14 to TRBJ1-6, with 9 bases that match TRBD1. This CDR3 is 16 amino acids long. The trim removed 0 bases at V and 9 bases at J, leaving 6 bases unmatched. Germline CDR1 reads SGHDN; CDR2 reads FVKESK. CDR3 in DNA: TGTGCCAGCAGCCAAGACTGGGACAGGGAAGTTTCACCCCTCCACTTT. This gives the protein CASSQDWDREVSPLHF.

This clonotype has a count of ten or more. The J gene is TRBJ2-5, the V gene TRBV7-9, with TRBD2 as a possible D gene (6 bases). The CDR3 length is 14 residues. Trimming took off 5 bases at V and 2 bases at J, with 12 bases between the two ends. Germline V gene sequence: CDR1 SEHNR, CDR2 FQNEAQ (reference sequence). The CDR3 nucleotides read TGTGCCAGCAGCAAGCGGGCTATTCAAGAGACCCAGTACTTC. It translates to CASSKRAIQETQYF. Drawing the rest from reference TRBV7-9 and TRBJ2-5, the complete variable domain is DTGVSQNPRHKITKRGQNVTFRCDPISEHNRLYWYRQTLGQGPEFLTYFQNEAQLEKSRLLSDRFSAERPKGSFSTLEIQRTEQGDSAMYLCASSKRAIQETQYFGPGTRLLVL.

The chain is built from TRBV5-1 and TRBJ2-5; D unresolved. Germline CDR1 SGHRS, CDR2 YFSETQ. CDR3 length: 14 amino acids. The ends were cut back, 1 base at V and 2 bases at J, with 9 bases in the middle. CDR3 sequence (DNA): TGCGCCAGCAGCTTGTTTTTTCGGCAAGAGACCCAGTACTTC. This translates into CASSLFFRQETQYF.

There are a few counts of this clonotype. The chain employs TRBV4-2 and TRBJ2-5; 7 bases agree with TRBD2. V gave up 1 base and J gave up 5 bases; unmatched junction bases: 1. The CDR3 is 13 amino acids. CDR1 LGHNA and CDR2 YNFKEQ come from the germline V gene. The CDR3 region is CASSQGEGETQYF. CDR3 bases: TGTGCCAGCAGCCAAGGGGAGGGGGAGACCCAGTACTTC.

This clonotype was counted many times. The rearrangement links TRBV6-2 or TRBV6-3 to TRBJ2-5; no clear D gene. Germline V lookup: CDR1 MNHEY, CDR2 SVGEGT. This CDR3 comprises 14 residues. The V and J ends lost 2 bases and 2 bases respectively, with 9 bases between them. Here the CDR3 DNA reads TGTGCCAGCAGTTACACGGGCGTTCAAGAGACCCAGTACTTC. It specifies CASSYTGVQETQYF.

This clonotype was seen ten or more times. The CDR3 nucleotides are TGTGCCATCACAGGGGGAAACAATGAGCAGTTCTTC. It is translated as CAITGGNNEQFF. V and J are TRBV10-3 and TRBJ2-1; 7 bases align to TRBD1. CDR1 is ENHRY and CDR2 is SYGVKD in the germline V gene. The CDR3 length is 12 residues. Trimming removed 7 bases from V and 5 bases from J; junction bases left unmatched: 2.

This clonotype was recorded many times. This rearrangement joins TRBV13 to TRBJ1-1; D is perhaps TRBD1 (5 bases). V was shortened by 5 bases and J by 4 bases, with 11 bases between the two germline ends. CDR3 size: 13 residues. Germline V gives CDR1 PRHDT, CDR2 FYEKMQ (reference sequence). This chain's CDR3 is CASSRDSPTEAFF. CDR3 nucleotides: TGTGCCAGCAGCCGTGACAGCCCCACTGAAGCTTTCTTT.

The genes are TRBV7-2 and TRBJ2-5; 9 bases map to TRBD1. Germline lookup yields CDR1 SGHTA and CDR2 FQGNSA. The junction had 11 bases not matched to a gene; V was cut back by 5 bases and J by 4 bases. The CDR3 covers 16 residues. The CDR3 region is CASSPRAGTGPETQYF. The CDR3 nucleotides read TGTGCCAGCAGCCCTCGAGCCGGGACAGGGCCAGAGACCCAGTACTTC.

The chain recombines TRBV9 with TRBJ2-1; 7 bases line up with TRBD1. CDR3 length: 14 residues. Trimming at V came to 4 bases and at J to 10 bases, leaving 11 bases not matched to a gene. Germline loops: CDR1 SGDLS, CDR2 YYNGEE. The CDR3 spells CASSLKPGTAEQFF. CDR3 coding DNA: TGTGCCAGCAGCCTAAAGCCTGGGACAGCCGAGCAGTTCTTC.

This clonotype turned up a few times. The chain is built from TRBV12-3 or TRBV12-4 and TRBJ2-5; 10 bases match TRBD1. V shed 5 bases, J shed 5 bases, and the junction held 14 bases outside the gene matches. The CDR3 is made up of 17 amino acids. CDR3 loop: CASSPTPLTGGRETQYF. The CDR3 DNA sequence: TGTGCCAGCAGTCCGACCCCCTTGACAGGGGGCCGGGAGACCCAGTACTTC.